The rows below give T cell receptor beta chains drawn from one sample of a study of blood T cells in healthy people across ages. Each CDR3 protein is one row after TCRdb ran MiXCR on the 5' RACE reads. This sample has hundreds of thousands of distinct CDR3 sequences, with around a fifth found just once. The sequencing sample was made of blood. These TCRs come from a man in his 70s in good health. CDR3s leave out the opening cysteine and the closing phenylalanine or tryptophan.

len: 12; v_gene: TRBV2; CDR3aa: ASSPGLASDTQY
len: 9; v_gene: TRBV6-1; CDR3aa: ANSFSYGYT
len: 11; v_gene: TRBV27; CDR3aa: ASSSRGNEKLF
len: 11; v_gene: TRBV7-9; CDR3aa: ASSPALGYGYT
len: 11; v_gene: TRBV21-1; CDR3aa: ASSTRTEETQY
len: 15; v_gene: TRBV27; CDR3aa: AGSSGLAGGGQETQY
len: 14; v_gene: TRBV5-1; CDR3aa: ASSLDPHRGLETQY
len: 13; v_gene: TRBV20-1; CDR3aa: SAIPTDRLSYEQY
len: 12; v_gene: TRBV12-3/TRBV12-4; CDR3aa: ASVKAGTGGEQY
len: 17; v_gene: TRBV6-1; CDR3aa: ASSRMTSGRQELNNEQF
len: 13; v_gene: TRBV5-1; CDR3aa: ASSLADSGVGTQY
len: 13; v_gene: TRBV5-1; CDR3aa: ASSMDSKPTDTQY
len: 14; v_gene: TRBV11-1; CDR3aa: ASSLNPGAGGTEAF
len: 9; v_gene: TRBV6-5; CDR3aa: ASSTREAQF
len: 13; v_gene: TRBV6-1; CDR3aa: ASSDQGADTGELF
len: 11; v_gene: TRBV29-1; CDR3aa: SVEEGQYTEAF
len: 17; v_gene: TRBV5-1; CDR3aa: ARGAETQGALGPTYEQY
len: 10; v_gene: TRBV5-1; CDR3aa: ASSLGPLEQY
len: 13; v_gene: TRBV12-3/TRBV12-4; CDR3aa: ASSLAVTANTEAF
len: 15; v_gene: TRBV6-5; CDR3aa: ASSYSRLAGIQETQY
len: 11; v_gene: TRBV5-1; CDR3aa: ASSLDKPEKLF
len: 11; v_gene: TRBV5-1; CDR3aa: ASSLSPQETQY
len: 13; v_gene: TRBV10-2; CDR3aa: ASREGEVRYNEQF
len: 11; v_gene: TRBV5-1; CDR3aa: ASSNGQGSGYT
len: 12; v_gene: TRBV2; CDR3aa: ASSEYGFSYEQY
len: 10; v_gene: TRBV27; CDR3aa: ASSPQGATQY
len: 12; v_gene: TRBV25-1; CDR3aa: ASSETGVYEKLF